This T cell receptor (beta chain) was sequenced for a study of T cells in Graves' hyperthyroidism and ophthalmopathy. Study-wide results and caveats: Ophthalmopathy got predicted by the model a median approximately 6 months before its onset.

This clonotype was detected ten times or more. Its target is not known. Amplification of TCR beta CDR3 regions was performed using RNA transcripts as template. HTBI primers drove first-round RT-PCR of the TCR CDR3. In TCRdb, the multiplex PCR reads were re-called with MiXCR into one record per CDR3 protein. Of about 560,000 distinct CDR3 sequences detected, 16% appear once; the ten largest clones hold about 18%. Recently diagnosed hyperthyroidism of less than 2 months' duration affected patients aged 18 to 65. Clinical symptoms, serum thyroxine and TRAb, thyroid ultrasound and orbital computed tomography together formed the diagnostic basis. From 10 ml of fresh peripheral blood, PBMCs were isolated. V was pared by 7 bases and J by 7 bases, with 23 bases between. The CDR3 covers 16 residues. CDR1 is SNHLY and CDR2 is FYNNEI in the germline V gene.

The sequence was obtained from a woman under 30 with Graves' hyperthyroidism. Sequences were obtained from blood. The chain has TRBV2 and TRBJ2-1; D is unclear. The DNA of the CDR3 is TGTGCCAGCACGGTTCAGCGACACAAAGCCAGGAATGAGCAGTTCTTC. Protein sequence: CASTVQRHKARNEQFF.